The 29 T cell receptor beta chains presented below share a single source sample, sequenced in a study of blood T cell repertoires in COVID-19. Sequencing used immunoSEQ multiplex PCR; TCRdb keeps in-frame clones, though not all of them. The repertoire consists of around 370,000 clones, with about 90% occurring once and the leading ten covering roughly 3.3%. Sequencing was done on a sample of peripheral blood. These receptors all stem from a woman under 30 who had recovered from COVID-19.

In its sample, this clone was seen a few times. Here the CDR3 reads CASSTGRAYGYTF. Here the CDR3 DNA reads TGTGCCAGCAGCACCGGCAGGGCCTATGGCTACACCTTC. The chain is built from TRBV7-9 and TRBJ1-2, with D possibly TRBD1 on 5 matching bases. Germline V gives CDR1 SEHNR, CDR2 FQNEAQ (reference sequence). The ends were cut back, 5 bases at V and 4 bases at J, with 11 bases in the middle. The length of the CDR3 is 13 residues. The complete variable domain, with remaining parts taken from reference TRBV7-9 and TRBJ1-2, reads DTGVSQNPRHKITKRGQNVTFRCDPISEHNRLYWYRQTLGQGPEFLTYFQNEAQLEKSRLLSDRFSAERPKGSFSTLEIQRTEQGDSAMYLCASSTGRAYGYTFGSGTRLTVV.

The chain combines TRBV12-2 with TRBJ2-1; the table's D call, TRBD2, has no DNA check behind it. TRBV12-2 is recorded as a pseudogene. This CDR3 is built from 19 residues. The CDR3 here is CASRYPGLAGGGSDNEQFF. CDR3 coding DNA: TGTGCAAGTCGCTACCCCGGACTAGCGGGAGGTGGGTCTGACAATGAGCAGTTCTTC.

The rearrangement joins TRBV6-5 to TRBJ1-2; 9 bases agree with TRBD1. The V gene end was trimmed by 6 bases and the J gene end by 4 bases; junction bases not matched to a gene: 6. CDR1 is MNHEY, CDR2 SVGAGI, per germline. This CDR3 is 14 amino acids long. The CDR3 DNA is TGTGCCAGCAGGACACCGGGACAGGGCTATGGCTACACCTTC. This translates into CASRTPGQGYGYTF.

The chain combines TRBV6-5 with TRBJ2-2; D not resolved. This CDR3 spans 12 amino acids. V dropped 7 bases and J dropped 7 bases, with 10 bases sitting between them. CDR1 and CDR2 (germline): MNHEY, SVGAGI. This chain's CDR3 is CASNFPGGELFF. The DNA of the CDR3 is TGTGCCAGCAACTTCCCCGGCGGGGAGCTGTTTTTT.

The V call is TRBV18, the J call TRBJ1-2, with 9 bases aligning to TRBD1. The CDR3 length is 18 residues. Trimming removed 5 bases from V and 1 base from J; junction bases left unmatched: 14. The germline gives CDR1 KGHSH, CDR2 LQKENI. The CDR3 loop is CASSTLYGRDRDNYGYTF. The CDR3 DNA follows: TGTGCCAGCTCAACTTTATACGGCCGGGACAGGGATAACTATGGCTACACCTTC.

V and J are TRBV18 and TRBJ2-1, with 10 bases fitting TRBD2. The CDR3 has 15 amino acids. Germline-derived CDR1 and CDR2 are KGHSH and LQKENI. Trimming at V came to 3 bases and at J to 4 bases, leaving 3 bases not matched to a gene. Here the CDR3 DNA reads TGTGCCAGCTCACCGGGACTAGCGAGGTACAATGAGCAGTTCTTC. It yields the protein CASSPGLARYNEQFF. The whole variable domain, filled in from reference TRBV18 and TRBJ2-1, reads NAGVMQNPRHLVRRRGQEARLRCSPMKGHSHVYWYRQLPEEGLKFMVYLQKENIIDESGMPKERFSAEFPKEGPSILRIQQVVRGDSAAYFCASSPGLARYNEQFFGPGTRLTVL.

The CDR3 coding sequence is TGTGCCATCAGTGAGTCGATACAGGGTGTAGTTGGCTACACCTTC. It encodes CAISESIQGVVGYTF. The chain recombines TRBV10-3 with TRBJ1-2; D is perhaps TRBD1 (6 bases). Looked up from germline, CDR1 is ENHRY and CDR2 is SYGVKD. This CDR3 region has 15 residues. V shed 0 bases and J shed 7 bases, with 15 bases lying between them.

The chain carries TRBV11-2 and TRBJ2-1, with D possibly matching TRBD2 (6 bases). The germline gives CDR1 SGHAT, CDR2 FQNNGV. The CDR3 consists of 15 residues. V lost 2 bases to trimming and J lost 2 bases, with 10 bases between them. The chain's CDR3 is CASSLRGGTYNEQFF. CDR3 bases: TGTGCCAGCAGCTTACGGGGCGGGACCTACAATGAGCAGTTCTTC.

The chain couples TRBV5-1 to TRBJ2-1; D remains ambiguous. Per the germline V gene, CDR1 is SGHRS and CDR2 is YFSETQ. This CDR3 comprises 11 residues. Trimming removed 2 bases at V and 9 bases at J, with 6 bases between. The CDR3 spells CASSFRFEQFF. DNA for the CDR3: TGCGCCAGCAGCTTCAGATTTGAGCAGTTCTTC.

The chain couples TRBV14 to TRBJ2-1; D is possibly TRBD1 (6 bases). The CDR3 is 14 residues long. V was cut by 3 bases and J by 6 bases, with 12 bases left in between. Germline CDR1 SGHDN, CDR2 FVKESK. The CDR3 coding sequence is TGTGCCAGCAGCCACATCGACAGGTTCAATGAGCAGTTCTTC. Its translation: CASSHIDRFNEQFF.

This chain links TRBV9 with TRBJ2-5, with TRBD1 as a possible D gene (6 bases). Trimming cost V 0 bases and J 5 bases, with 14 bases left between them. Germline V CDR1 and CDR2: SGDLS, YYNGEE. The CDR3 is made up of 15 amino acids. The CDR3 loop is CASSVGQGLGETQYF. The CDR3 coding sequence is TGTGCCAGCAGCGTAGGGCAGGGGTTGGGGGAGACCCAGTACTTC.

The rearrangement links TRBV6-4 to TRBJ2-1, with D possibly TRBD2 on 5 matching bases. Germline CDR1 is MRHNA and CDR2 is SNTAGT. Trimming cost V 4 bases and J 7 bases, with 14 bases left between them. The CDR3 covers 14 residues. The CDR3, as DNA: TGTGCCAGCAGTGTTCTAGCTTGGGAGAATGAGCAGTTCTTC. It encodes CASSVLAWENEQFF.

This clone was observed once. The CDR3 loop reads CASSPSGSTDTQYF. The CDR3 DNA sequence: TGCGCCAGCAGTCCTAGCGGGAGCACAGATACGCAGTATTTT. This chain joins TRBV4-1 and TRBJ2-3, with 8 bases fitting TRBD2. Trimming removed 6 bases from V and 0 bases from J; junction bases left unmatched: 2. This CDR3 has 14 residues. Germline lookup yields CDR1 MGHRA and CDR2 YSYEKL.

This rearrangement joins TRBV5-1 to TRBJ2-3, with 10 bases aligning to TRBD2. This CDR3 spans 15 amino acids. Germline assignment: CDR1 SGHRS and CDR2 YFSETQ. With 2 bases clipped from V and 6 bases from J, the junction kept 6 bases outside the gene matches. The CDR3 reads CASSFLAGEGDTQYF. As DNA, the CDR3 is TGCGCCAGCAGCTTTCTAGCGGGAGAGGGTGATACGCAGTATTTT.

This chain connects TRBV6-5 to TRBJ2-2, with D hard to call. Looked up from germline, CDR1 is MNHEY and CDR2 is SVGAGI. Trimming stripped 7 bases from V and 7 bases from J, with 16 bases between. There are 14 residues in the CDR3. The CDR3 is CASKYTGYIGELFF. CDR3 in DNA: TGTGCCAGCAAATATACCGGTTATATCGGGGAGCTGTTTTTT.

The chain couples TRBV3-1 (or the pseudogene TRBV3-2) to TRBJ2-5, with 12 bases matching TRBD2. Germline loops: CDR1 LGHDT, CDR2 YNNKEL (reference sequence). This CDR3 comprises 16 residues. V was clipped by 4 bases and J by 2 bases; unmatched bases: 5. CDR3 DNA sequence: TGTGCCAGCAGCCGGAGAGGACTAGCGGGACAAGAGACCCAGTACTTC. Its protein product is CASSRRGLAGQETQYF.

The DNA of the CDR3 is TGTGCCAGCTCACTCCCGGGAGCGGTAGGGAACATTCAGTACTTC. Its protein is CASSLPGAVGNIQYF. The chain joins TRBV18 to TRBJ2-4; TRBD2 is a possible D gene (6 bases). The germline V and J ends were trimmed by 4 bases and 7 bases, with 17 bases remaining between them. The CDR3 totals 15 residues. Germline CDR1 is KGHSH and CDR2 is LQKENI.

This clone was counted a single time. The chain carries TRBV7-9 and TRBJ2-1; maybe TRBD1 (6 bases). CDR1 and CDR2 from the germline V gene are SEHNR and FQNEAQ (reference sequence). The V and J ends lost 5 bases and 10 bases respectively, with 24 bases between them. This CDR3 has 16 amino acids. The CDR3 spells CASSAGGGHSLKEQFF. Here the CDR3 DNA reads TGTGCCAGCAGCGCTGGTGGGGGCCATAGCCTCAAGGAGCAGTTCTTC. The full variable domain, completed using reference TRBV7-9 and TRBJ2-1, is DTGVSQNPRHKITKRGQNVTFRCDPISEHNRLYWYRQTLGQGPEFLTYFQNEAQLEKSRLLSDRFSAERPKGSFSTLEIQRTEQGDSAMYLCASSAGGGHSLKEQFFGPGTRLTVL.

The rearrangement uses TRBV30 and TRBJ2-2; 8 bases are shared with TRBD2. The CDR3 totals 13 residues. Germline CDR1 reads GTSNPN; CDR2 reads SVGIG (reference sequence). Trimming cost V 3 bases and J 8 bases; bases outside gene matches: 5. The CDR3 loop is CAWRGLGVGELFF. DNA of the CDR3: TGTGCCTGGAGGGGACTAGGGGTGGGGGAGCTGTTTTTT.

This clone was recorded only once. The rearrangement joins TRBV5-6 to TRBJ1-2; TRBD1 aligns across 8 bases. This CDR3 has 14 residues. CDR1 SGHDT and CDR2 YYEEEE come from the germline V gene. The trim removed 4 bases at V and 8 bases at J, leaving 10 bases unmatched. For the CDR3, the DNA is TGTGCCAGCAGCCTTATGGACAGGGAGGTCGGCTACACCTTC. Residues: CASSLMDREVGYTF.

The chain carries TRBV5-4 and TRBJ2-2, with D unresolved. Trimming removed 2 bases at V and 7 bases at J, with 12 bases between. The CDR3 is made up of 14 amino acids. Germline assignment: CDR1 SGHNT and CDR2 YYREEE (reference sequence). The chain's CDR3 is CASSFSSEIGELFF. The CDR3 nucleotides are TGTGCCAGCAGCTTTTCGTCGGAGATCGGGGAGCTGTTTTTT. The variable domain in full, completed from reference TRBV5-4 and TRBJ2-2, reads ETGVTQSPTHLIKTRGQQVTLRCSSQSGHNTVSWYQQALGQGPQFIFQYYREEENGRGNFPPRFSGLQFPNYSSELNVNALELDDSALYLCASSFSSEIGELFFGEGSRLTVL.

The CDR3 DNA is TGTGCCAGCAGCTTAGGAGGCTCTGGAAACACCATATATTTT. This codes for CASSLGGSGNTIYF. The chain has TRBV11-3 and TRBJ1-3; D unresolved. The CDR3 totals 14 residues. The germline V gene encodes CDR1 SGHNT and CDR2 YENEEA. Trimming cost V 1 base and J 0 bases, with 4 bases left between them.

The V and J genes are TRBV6-2 or TRBV6-3 and TRBJ1-2, with TRBD1 as a possible D gene (6 bases). Germline V gene sequence: CDR1 MNHEY, CDR2 SVGEGT. This CDR3 has 12 amino acids. Trimming stripped 2 bases from V and 8 bases from J, with 9 bases between. The CDR3 DNA reads as TGTGCCAGCAGTTACAACAGGGCCGGCTACACCTTC. Translation: CASSYNRAGYTF.

This sequence joins TRBV7-9 and TRBJ1-4, with D perhaps TRBD1 (6 bases). This CDR3 has 15 residues. Germline V gene data show CDR1 as SEHNR and CDR2 as FQNEAQ (reference sequence). With 5 bases removed from V and 2 bases from J, the gap between germline ends came to 12 bases. CDR3 sequence reads: CASSPGEGTNEKLFF. CDR3 coding DNA: TGTGCCAGCAGCCCAGGGGAGGGTACTAATGAAAAACTGTTTTTT.

This chain joins TRBV18 and TRBJ2-7; 9 bases are shared with TRBD1. Germline CDR1 KGHSH, CDR2 LQKENI. This CDR3 has 15 amino acids. With V trimmed by 5 bases and J by 4 bases, 9 bases remained unmatched. CDR3 bases: TGTGCCAGCTCAGCTGCCGGGACAGGGATTTACGAGCAGTACGTC. The encoded protein is CASSAAGTGIYEQYV.

This rearrangement joins TRBV18 to TRBJ2-5, with D unclear. Germline V gives CDR1 KGHSH, CDR2 LQKENI. CDR3 length: 13 amino acids. V was pared by 5 bases and J by 2 bases, with 9 bases between. CDR3 protein: CASSEQIQETQYF. CDR3 bases: TGTGCCAGCTCAGAACAGATACAAGAGACCCAGTACTTC.

The chain employs TRBV2 and TRBJ2-3; 11 positions match TRBD2. The germline CDR1 and CDR2 sequences are SNHLY and FYNNEI. Trimming at V came to 1 base and at J to 4 bases, leaving 7 bases not matched to a gene. The CDR3 length is 17 residues. CDR3 nucleotide sequence: TGTGCCAGCAGTGAAGTAGGGCTAGCGGGAGGCCCAGATACGCAGTATTTT. Its protein product is CASSEVGLAGGPDTQYF.

The rearrangement uses TRBV6-5 and TRBJ1-3, with a tentative D call TRBD1 (6 bases). Looked up from germline, CDR1 is MNHEY and CDR2 is SVGAGI. The V gene lost 0 bases and the J gene lost 4 bases, with 10 bases spanning the gap. The CDR3 runs to 15 residues. CDR3 amino acids: CASSYSPGQGNTIYF. The CDR3 DNA follows: TGTGCCAGCAGTTACTCCCCGGGACAAGGAAACACCATATATTTT.

The chain joins TRBV9 to TRBJ1-2, with D possibly matching TRBD1 (6 bases). Germline V CDR1 and CDR2: SGDLS, YYNGEE. This CDR3 is built from 14 residues. V shed 7 bases and J shed 1 base, with 14 bases lying between them. The CDR3 DNA is TGTGCCAGCTCCCCGACAGGCCATAACTATGGCTACACCTTC. It is translated as CASSPTGHNYGYTF. Together with reference TRBV9 and TRBJ1-2, the CDR3 gives the full variable domain: DSGVTQTPKHLITATGQRVTLRCSPRSGDLSVYWYQQSLDQGLQFLIQYYNGEERAKGNILERFSAQQFPDLHSELNLSSLELGDSALYFCASSPTGHNYGYTFGSGTRLTVV.